This T cell receptor beta chain was found in a study of technical replicates of blood from several donors (dated by TCRdb to about 2017). On this clone: Its antigen is not yet known. No qualities accompany the bases; no much larger clone lies one base away.

Including the terminal cysteine and phenylalanine, the CDR3 comprises 18 residues. Only the CDR3 DNA stays, 54 bases, in frame from base 1. Unmatched junction bases come to 19, with V trimmed by 4 bases and J by 8 bases. CDR1 and CDR2 (SGHRS, YFSETQ) derive from the germline V gene. The library relied on the immunoSEQ multiplex PCR assay. TCRdb provides this immuneACCESS table in a form limited to in-frame rearrangements. Some clones are lacking; in checked studies, under half of them reflect an unresolved V gene, and why the rest are absent is not known. Here the sample has about 72,000 clones; just under 95% occur a single time. Of the sample, roughly 0.4% is held by the ten largest clones.

The sequence was obtained from a human donor in good health. Recombination linked TRBV5-1 to TRBJ2-1; 9 bases in between match TRBD2. Input material: T cells isolated from PBMCs. CDR3 sequence: CASSPRGLAGDVIYEQFF. DNA sequence: TGCGCCAGCAGCCCCAGGGGGTTAGCGGGAGATGTTATCTATGAGCAGTTCTTC.